The rows below give T cell receptor beta chains drawn from one sample of a study of CD8+CD57+ T cells in acquired aplastic anemia. Each CDR3 protein is one row after TCRdb ran MiXCR on the reads. This table has some 42,000 distinct CDR3 sequences, 65% to 70% appearing once. The sequenced sample consisted of sorted CD4+, CD8+, or CD8+CD57+ T cells (not recorded which) from PBMCs. The receptors derive from a human donor in good health, serving as a control. CDR3s include the opening cysteine and the closing phenylalanine or tryptophan. A D gene is named only where the DNA matches it firmly. Clone size is not always given. Where it is, it says once, few, many or a class for expanded clones.

v_gene	abundance	d_gene	j_gene	CDR3aa	CDR3nt
TRBV4-2	NA	TRBD2	TRBJ2-7	CASSQSKGLAGSYEQYF	TGTGCCAGCAGCCAATCTAAGGGACTAGCGGGGTCCTACGAGCAGTACTTC
TRBV20-1	NA	TRBD1	TRBJ1-1	CSASRTGEAFF	TGCAGTGCTAGTCGGACAGGTGAAGCTTTCTTT
TRBV29-1	once	TRBD1	TRBJ1-3	CSVGTGGNTIYF	TGCAGCGTCGGGACAGGGGGAAACACCATATATTTT
TRBV19	NA	TRBD1	TRBJ1-1	CASSTPQGVLEAFF	TGTGCCAGTAGTACACCTCAGGGGGTGTTGGAAGCTTTCTTT
TRBV7-9	NA	NA	TRBJ1-2	CASSRREGYTF	TGTGCCAGCAGCAGAAGGGAGGGCTACACCTTC
TRBV19	NA	TRBD1	TRBJ2-3	CASTRGYRTDTQYF	TGTGCCAGTACCAGGGGGTACCGAACAGATACGCAGTATTTT
TRBV20-1	NA	NA	TRBJ1-1	CSVLDRRIFPEAFF	TGCAGTGTCCTAGACAGGCGCATATTCCCTGAAGCTTTCTTT
TRBV25-1	NA	NA	TRBJ1-2	CASSEGHGYTF	TGTGCCAGCAGTGAGGGGCACGGCTACACCTTC
TRBV11-1	NA	NA	TRBJ1-1	CASSLGVNTEAFF	TGTGCCAGCAGCTTGGGCGTGAACACTGAAGCTTTCTTT
TRBV10-3	NA	NA	TRBJ2-7	CAISFSGYEQYF	TGTGCCATCAGTTTCTCTGGCTACGAGCAGTACTTC
TRBV10-3	few	NA	TRBJ2-6	CAIRPGARTPGANVQTF	TGTGCCATCAGACCCGGGGCGCGAACTCCTGGGGCCAACGTCCAGACTTTC
TRBV12-3/TRBV12-4	few	NA	TRBJ1-2	CASSQTGTDGYTF	TGTGCCAGCAGCCAGACGGGGACCGATGGCTACACCTTC
TRBV19	NA	TRBD1	TRBJ2-7	CASSTRTGVSYEQYF	TGTGCCAGTAGTACGCGGACAGGGGTCTCCTACGAGCAGTACTTC
TRBV7-8	once	NA	TRBJ2-1	CASSFGRNEQFF	TGTGCCAGCAGCTTTGGGCGCAATGAGCAGTTCTTC
TRBV5-1	NA	NA	TRBJ1-4	CASSLGRQSTNEKLFF	TGCGCCAGCAGCTTAGGGAGACAGTCAACTAATGAAAAACTGTTTTTT
TRBV29-1	NA	NA	TRBJ2-3	CSATINADTQYF	TGCAGCGCGACAATAAACGCAGATACGCAGTATTTT
TRBV20-1	NA	TRBD1	TRBJ1-6	CSARNNMDRGQNSPLHF	TGCAGTGCTAGAAATAACATGGACAGGGGGCAGAATTCACCCCTCCACTTT
TRBV29-1	NA	NA	TRBJ2-5	CSVGGTEQETQYF	TGCAGCGTCGGCGGGACGGAGCAAGAGACCCAGTACTTC
TRBV10-3	NA	NA	TRBJ1-5	CATRSTEGDNQPQHF	TGTGCCACCCGATCGACGGAGGGGGATAATCAGCCCCAGCATTTT
TRBV11-2	NA	TRBD1	TRBJ2-2	CASSGRDRGRTGELFF	TGTGCCAGCAGCGGCCGGGACAGGGGGCGGACCGGGGAGCTGTTTTTT
TRBV2	NA	NA	TRBJ1-3	CASSGDGISGNTIYF	TGTGCCAGCAGTGGGGACGGGATCTCTGGAAACACCATATATTTT
TRBV19	once	TRBD1	TRBJ1-1	CASSKGTENTEAFF	TGTGCCAGTAGTAAGGGGACAGAGAACACTGAAGCTTTCTTT
TRBV19	medium-sized	NA	TRBJ1-2	CASSIAAIGGYGYTF	TGTGCCAGTAGTATTGCCGCGATAGGGGGGTATGGCTACACCTTC
TRBV4-1	NA	TRBD2	TRBJ2-5	CASSQAMTSGGPQTQYF	TGCGCCAGCAGCCAAGCCATGACTAGCGGGGGTCCCCAGACCCAGTACTTC
TRBV4-2	many	NA	TRBJ2-5	CASSQEEVLETQYF	TGTGCCAGCAGCCAAGAAGAGGTTTTAGAGACCCAGTACTTC
TRBV6-5	large	NA	TRBJ1-3	CASSYSTKLDGNTIYF	TGTGCCAGCAGTTACTCAACCAAGTTAGATGGAAACACCATATATTTT
TRBV25-1	NA	NA	TRBJ1-2	CASRRYRANYGYTF	TGTGCCAGCAGGAGGTACCGAGCTAACTATGGCTACACCTTC
TRBV20-1	NA	TRBD1	TRBJ1-6	CSANRQGIYNSPLHF	TGCAGTGCAAATCGACAGGGAATCTATAATTCACCCCTCCACTTT
TRBV29-1	once	NA	TRBJ1-4	CSVEDRREKLFF	TGCAGCGTTGAAGATCGGAGGGAAAAACTGTTTTTT
TRBV25-1	NA	TRBD1	TRBJ1-6	CASSTGTGDSPLHF	TGTGCCAGCAGTACCGGGACAGGGGATTCACCCCTCCACTTT
TRBV7-2	NA	TRBD1	TRBJ2-7	CASSREGQGYEQYF	TGTGCCAGCAGCCGTGAGGGACAGGGGTACGAGCAGTACTTC
TRBV7-6	NA	NA	TRBJ2-3	CASSLGDVVTDTQYF	TGTGCCAGCAGCTTAGGGGACGTGGTCACAGATACGCAGTACTTT
TRBV6-5	NA	NA	TRBJ2-1	CASSYSERYNEQFF	TGTGCCAGCAGTTACTCGGAACGGTACAATGAGCAGTTCTTC
TRBV15	NA	NA	TRBJ2-1	CATSSSGGSSYNEQFF	TGTGCCACCAGCAGCTCAGGGGGGAGCTCCTACAATGAGCAGTTCTTC
TRBV13	once	TRBD1	TRBJ1-1	CASSLVPTGARTEAFF	TGTGCCAGCAGCTTAGTACCAACAGGGGCGAGAACTGAAGCTTTCTTT
TRBV25-1	NA	NA	TRBJ1-2	CASSPSEGHSGFYGCYTF	TGTGCCAGCAGTCCATCCGAGGGGCACTCGGGATTTTATGGCTGCTACACCTTC
TRBV6-5	many	TRBD2	TRBJ2-5	CASSYNDIGLAGDLGQETQYF	TGTGCCAGCAGTTACAACGATATCGGACTAGCGGGGGATCTGGGTCAAGAGACCCAGTACTTC
TRBV10-3	NA	NA	TRBJ2-7	CAISETGAYYEQYF	TGTGCCATCAGTGAGACGGGGGCTTATTACGAGCAGTACTTC
TRBV10-3	NA	NA	TRBJ1-4	CAISAGREKLFF	TGTGCCATCAGTGCTGGGAGAGAAAAACTGTTTTTT
TRBV27	many	TRBD1	TRBJ2-7	CASSFSQGVYEQYF	TGTGCCAGCAGTTTTTCACAGGGGGTCTACGAGCAGTACTTC
TRBV11-1	NA	NA	TRBJ2-5	CASSDWETQYF	TGTGCCAGCAGCGACTGGGAGACCCAGTACTTC
TRBV25-1	NA	NA	TRBJ2-2	CASSESGVGQTDNTGELFF	TGTGCCAGCAGTGAAAGTGGGGTGGGGCAGACCGATAACACCGGGGAGCTGTTTTTT